The 4 T cell receptor beta chains given below trace back to one sample, sequenced in a study of PD-1 blockade in classical Hodgkin lymphoma. With no exception, relapse followed autologous stem cell transplantation in all patients, and brentuximab vedotin exposure varied. TCRdb's table, derived via immunoSEQ multiplex PCR, lists solely in-frame clones and lacks some. The sample has some 96,000 clones, 81% seen once. Sequences were derived from peripheral blood mononuclear cells (PBMCs), sampled before the second cycle of nivolumab. The receptors shown here come from a human donor with classical Hodgkin lymphoma.

This chain joins TRBV6-1 and TRBJ1-4, with a weak D call TRBD1 (5 bases). This CDR3 has 12 residues. The V end lost 11 bases, the J end lost 4 bases, and 11 bases lay between the germline ends. From germline, CDR1 is MNHNS and CDR2 SASEGT. The CDR3 here is CAGRQNNEKLFF. In DNA form, the CDR3 reads TGTGCCGGACGACAGAATAATGAAAAACTGTTTTTT.

This sequence joins TRBV5-1 and TRBJ2-1; 11 nucleotides line up with TRBD2. Per germline, CDR1 SGHRS and CDR2 YFSETQ. The CDR3 length is 16 residues. V trimming: 7 bases; J trimming: 3 bases; junction bases outside the gene matches: 9. The CDR3 coding sequence is TGCGCCAGCTCCAGGGAGGGACTAGCGGTCTACAATGAGCAGTTCTTC. Translation: CASSREGLAVYNEQFF.

This clone has only a few counts. The same CDR3 also results from other DNA sequences found in this sample. The chain has TRBV5-1 and TRBJ2-5; D is perhaps TRBD1 (5 bases). This CDR3 comprises 13 residues. From germline, CDR1 is SGHRS and CDR2 YFSETQ. V was shortened by 0 bases and J by 5 bases, with 8 bases between the two germline ends. This CDR3 reads CASSLGPGETQYF. The CDR3 region has the DNA TGCGCCAGCAGCTTGGGCCCAGGGGAGACCCAGTACTTC.

This clone was observed once. J is TRBJ1-3 and V is TRBV6-5; D unresolved. Trimming left V 1 base short and J 4 bases short, with 8 bases between. Per germline, CDR1 MNHEY and CDR2 SVGAGI. The CDR3 contains 14 residues. Here the CDR3 reads CASSYFVGGNTIYF. The DNA for the CDR3 is TGTGCCAGCAGTTACTTCGTCGGGGGAAACACCATATATTTT.